The clone carrying this T cell receptor (beta chain) occurred once. Its antigen is not known. This sample was taken from a study of OX40 agonist ivuxolimab in advanced cancers. Study context: At doses from 0.01 to 10 mg/kg, patients were given intravenous ivuxolimab every 2 weeks. Findings of the study overall: Researchers did not establish what antigens the expanded peripheral T cells target. Doses of 0.1 to 3.0 mg/kg were accompanied by clonal expansion of CD4+ and CD8+ blood T cells by week 6.

Germline CDR1 reads GTSNPN; CDR2 reads SVGIG (reference sequence). This CDR3 has 16 residues. Losses at the gene ends were 2 bases for V and 1 base for J; bases not matched to a gene: 8. Profiled with immunoSEQ multiplex PCR; TCRdb holds only in-frame clones, not every one. The data hold tens of thousands of clones, with roughly 86% observed a single time. This sample comprised CD4+ or CD8+ T cells sorted from blood, obtained in a trial of the OX40 agonist ivuxolimab. The receptor comes from an adult with an advanced solid tumor such as melanoma, head and neck, liver or kidney cancer. The chain couples TRBV30 to TRBJ1-5, with 7 positions matching TRBD1. The DNA for the CDR3 is TGTGCCTGGAGTTCGGACAGGCTAGGGAGCAATCAGCCCCAGCATTTT. Its protein product is CAWSSDRLGSNQPQHF. The full variable domain, in which reference TRBV30 and TRBJ1-5 provide the parts outside the CDR3, is SQTIHQWPATLVQPVGSPLSLECTVEGTSNPNLYWYRQAAGRGLQLLFYSVGIGQISSEVPQNLSASRPQDRQFILSSKKLLLSDSGFYLCAWSSDRLGSNQPQHFGDGTRLSIL.